These 9 T cell receptor beta chains were all obtained from the same sample, sequenced in a study of cytomegalovirus exposure and HLA in healthy donors. Only in-frame clones appear in the TCRdb table, and some are missing; sequencing was by immunoSEQ multiplex PCR. The sample lists a few hundred thousand clones; 80% to 90% were seen once. The specimen was PBMCs. These receptors came from a woman aged 18-29 years in good health and CMV-seronegative.

The rearrangement uses TRBV19 and TRBJ2-7; 9 bases match TRBD2. Germline V CDR1 and CDR2: LNHDA, SQIVND (reference sequence). The CDR3 extends over 15 amino acids. After removal of 1 base from V and 6 bases from J, the junction contained 7 bases not matched to a gene. CDR3 in amino acids: CASSIVAGVLPEQYF. Here the CDR3 DNA reads TGTGCCAGTAGTATAGTAGCGGGAGTTCTTCCCGAGCAGTACTTC.

The rearrangement joins TRBV5-1 to TRBJ2-3, with 7 bases identical to TRBD2. The CDR3 is made up of 14 amino acids. Germline CDR1 SGHRS, CDR2 YFSETQ. V shed 5 bases and J 2 bases; nucleotides not matched to a gene: 5. In DNA, the CDR3 is TGCGCCAGCAGGCTAGCGGACTTCACAGATACGCAGTATTTT. The encoded protein is CASRLADFTDTQYF.

The chain joins TRBV29-1 to TRBJ1-1; D uncertain. The CDR3 covers 11 residues. CDR1 is SQVTM and CDR2 is ANQGSEA in the germline V gene. V was cut by 6 bases and J by 5 bases, with 10 bases left in between. CDR3 sequence reads: CSVYEGTEAFF. The CDR3 DNA reads TGCAGCGTCTATGAGGGAACTGAAGCTTTCTTT.

The rearrangement uses TRBV7-2 and TRBJ2-5; 9 bases are a match to TRBD2. The CDR3 runs 16 residues. CDR1 is SGHTA and CDR2 is FQGNSA in the germline V gene. V lost 3 bases and J lost 4; bases outside the gene matches: 9. The CDR3 reads CASSFASGILGETQYF. Here the CDR3 DNA reads TGTGCCAGCAGCTTTGCTAGCGGGATACTCGGAGAGACCCAGTACTTC.

This chain uses TRBV9 with TRBJ2-3; TRBD2 might be the D (6 bases). Germline CDR1 SGDLS, CDR2 YYNGEE. The CDR3 has 16 amino acids. The V gene lost 3 bases and the J gene lost 3 bases, with 17 bases spanning the gap. The CDR3 spells CASSALAGGETDTQYF. DNA of the CDR3: TGTGCCAGCAGCGCACTAGCTGGGGGAGAAACAGATACGCAGTATTTT.

V and J are TRBV7-2 and TRBJ2-5; 8 bases match TRBD1. With V trimmed by 5 bases and J by 5 bases, 13 bases remained unmatched. Germline V gene lookup returns CDR1 SGHTA and CDR2 FQGNSA. This CDR3 has 16 amino acids. The CDR3 here is CASSQGQGALGETQYF. The DNA for the CDR3 is TGTGCCAGCAGCCAAGGGCAGGGGGCGTTAGGGGAGACCCAGTACTTC.

The chain uses TRBV7-2 and TRBJ2-7; 8 bases are a match to TRBD1. Germline values: CDR1 SGHTA, CDR2 FQGNSA. J was trimmed by 4 bases and V by 5 bases; bases with no gene match: 7. The CDR3 totals 14 residues. The DNA of the CDR3 is TGTGCCAGCAGCCCATTGACAGGGGTGTACGAGCAGTACTTC. This encodes CASSPLTGVYEQYF.

This clone is a singleton in its sample. The genes are TRBV7-9 and TRBJ2-7; a weak D match, TRBD1 (6 bases). CDR1 SEHNR and CDR2 FQNEAQ come from the germline V gene (reference sequence). The CDR3 runs to 14 residues. V dropped 7 bases and J dropped 5 bases, with 18 bases sitting between them. This chain's CDR3 is CASTSFRGIHEQYF. The CDR3 DNA reads as TGTGCCAGCACCTCGTTTAGGGGGATCCACGAGCAGTACTTC.

The rearrangement uses TRBV4-3 and TRBJ2-6, with 12 positions matching TRBD1. J gave up 2 bases and V 2 bases, and 10 bases lay outside the gene matches. The CDR3 has 20 amino acids. Germline V CDR1 and CDR2: LGHNA, YSLEER. For the CDR3, the DNA is TGCGCCAGCAGCCAATGGGTCTCCGGGACAGGGGGCGCTGGGGCCAACGTCCTGACTTTC. This gives the protein CASSQWVSGTGGAGANVLTF.